These T cell receptor beta chains were read from a single sample in a study of blood T cells in healthy people across ages. TCRdb re-called the 5' RACE reads with MiXCR, one entry per CDR3 protein. Of some 760,000 distinct CDR3 sequences detected, 25% appear once; the ten largest clones hold approximately 3.7%. In addition, the sample was reused for a study of T cells of mothers and their children.

Sequences were obtained from blood. Source of these receptors: a boy aged 10-17 years in good health. CDR3s leave out the opening cysteine and the closing phenylalanine or tryptophan. Each record gives: clone size, CDR3 length, J gene, V gene, CDR3 protein. Clone size appears in some rows only: once, few, many, or a class for an expanded clone.

many,17,TRBJ2-7,TRBV29-1,SVQIPGGDSSGAPYEQY
-,13,TRBJ1-5,TRBV12-3/TRBV12-4,ASSLGDRGIQPQH
many,12,TRBJ2-5,TRBV7-9,ASRATAVEETQY
-,12,TRBJ1-4,TRBV5-1,ASSLGDVDEKLF
once,13,TRBJ1-5,TRBV6-6,ASSPRTGGHQPQH
few,10,TRBJ1-5,TRBV12-3/TRBV12-4,ASSQKKEPQH
-,11,TRBJ2-5,TRBV7-2,ASSSDRGPGGF
few,14,TRBJ1-5,TRBV20-1,SARTGGAGRNQPQH
few,12,TRBJ2-5,TRBV29-1,SAEGTGGQETQY
few,15,TRBJ2-1,TRBV11-2,ASSLGIAGISYNEQF
-,14,TRBJ1-2,TRBV6-2/TRBV6-3,ASSYTGQGAQYGYT
-,11,TRBJ1-5,TRBV12-3/TRBV12-4,ASSPFVNQPQH
few,12,TRBJ1-1,TRBV5-1,ASNLDRVNTEAF
-,14,TRBJ2-6,TRBV15,ATSRGVGSGANVLT
-,12,TRBJ2-3,TRBV12-3/TRBV12-4,ASSYGVSTDTQY
-,11,TRBJ1-2,TRBV20-1,SAGDRGTYGYT
few,14,TRBJ2-5,TRBV5-1,ASSLFSSDLGETQY
-,11,TRBJ2-5,TRBV2,ASSAREGETQY
few,12,TRBJ1-5,TRBV6-2/TRBV6-3,ASSSRGHNQPQH
-,13,TRBJ1-1,TRBV7-2,ASSSEGGVNTEAS
few,14,TRBJ2-3,TRBV7-9,ASSPGLAGVPDTQY
-,16,TRBJ2-5,TRBV7-3,ASSLTRETSRVPETQY
few,15,TRBJ2-3,TRBV9,ASGLGGAEVGTDTQY
-,11,TRBJ1-1,TRBV9,ASSGRGLTEAF
-,12,TRBJ2-1,TRBV19,ASSGSSGAGEQF
-,13,TRBJ2-6,TRBV20-1,SARPAGLGANVLT
-,11,TRBJ2-2,TRBV6-5,ASSYRLTGELF
-,12,TRBJ2-1,TRBV27,ASSQHILLNEQF
few,13,TRBJ2-7,TRBV12-3/TRBV12-4,ASSDRGSYTYEQY
few,15,-,TRBV4-1,ASSLSTQTDRGYEQY
-,12,TRBJ2-7,TRBV20-1,SAGEGWPFYEQY
many,11,TRBJ2-7,TRBV10-3,AISEAVSYEQY
-,12,TRBJ2-3,TRBV7-9,ASTREGGADTQY
few,14,TRBJ2-7,TRBV28,ASSLSVGLISYEQY
once,16,-,TRBV27,AGSFWGRGQGGDNEQF
few,16,TRBJ2-3,TRBV7-3,ASSHLGTSGGNTDTQY
few,12,TRBJ2-5,TRBV20-1,SAESSASGREQH
-,12,-,TRBV12-3/TRBV12-4,ASSSAGGPNEQF
-,11,TRBJ1-2,TRBV3-1,ASSQEDSRGYT
few,14,TRBJ2-1,TRBV25-1,ASSEWRGDSYNEQF
-,13,TRBJ2-2,TRBV29-1,SVLTPGLETGELF